Reported below is one T cell receptor beta chain. Its antigen is not known. Looked up from germline, CDR1 is KGHDR and CDR2 is SFDVKD. V shed 5 bases and J shed 4 bases, with 9 bases lying between them. The CDR3 runs 13 residues. This sample was taken from a study of regulatory T cells in long-lasting Graves disease. At the level of the study: Antithyroid drugs had been taken under 3 months by newly diagnosed Graves' patients.

TCR beta libraries were built with iRepertoire HTBI primers and Arm-PCR of CDR3 regions. Each CDR3 protein is one row after TCRdb ran MiXCR on the multiplex PCR reads. The data show 550,000 to 650,000 distinct CDR3 sequences, with about 16% seen just once and approximately 12% held by the top ten. Study findings and constraints: Not thyroid tissue but only peripheral blood was studied.

Time point: newly diagnosed GD, antithyroid drugs for less than 3 months. RNA isolated from PBMCs was used to make the TCR library. Another study also made use of these data, one on T cells in Graves' hyperthyroidism and ophthalmopathy.

Here the sequenced sample was peripheral blood mononuclear cells (PBMCs), taken at new diagnosis, from a patient treated with antithyroid drugs. V gene TRBV24-1 combines with J gene TRBJ2-3; TRBD1 is a possible D gene (6 bases). This TCR was recovered from a man aged 18 to 29 with Graves disease. The CDR3 coding sequence is TGTGCCACCAGTGGGCAGGGGTCAGATACGCAGTATTTT. Translating gives CATSGQGSDTQYF.